The next 28 T cell receptor beta chains were all read from a single sample in a study of blood T cell repertoires in COVID-19. TCRdb's table, derived via immunoSEQ multiplex PCR, lists solely in-frame clones and lacks some. Seen here are around 88,000 clones, 81% observed once, and the top ten hold nearly 4.5%. The sequenced sample consisted of peripheral blood. The receptors come from a man between 60 and 75 years old with acute or convalescent COVID-19.

The rearrangement uses TRBV5-6 and TRBJ2-7, with a possible D match to TRBD2 (6 bases). Trimming removed 3 bases from V and 5 bases from J, with 15 bases in between. CDR1 and CDR2 from the germline V gene are SGHDT and YYEEEE. This CDR3 comprises 14 residues. In nucleotides, the CDR3 is TGTGCCAGCAGCTGGATGCGGGGCTTCCACGAGCAGTACTTC. It is translated as CASSWMRGFHEQYF.

This chain uses TRBV6-5 with TRBJ2-6; possible D gene TRBD2, 5 bases. V was shortened by 2 bases and J by 2 bases, with 10 bases between the two germline ends. CDR3 size: 16 residues. CDR1 and CDR2 from the germline V gene are MNHEY and SVGAGI. The CDR3 is CASSYGSGTGANVLTF. The CDR3 DNA reads as TGTGCCAGCAGTTACGGGTCGGGAACTGGGGCCAACGTCCTGACTTTC.

The DNA of the CDR3 is TGTGCCAGCAGCTTGGCAGGGGACACCGGGGAGCTGTTTTTT. Amino acid sequence: CASSLAGDTGELFF. The chain is built from TRBV5-6 and TRBJ2-2, with D maybe TRBD1 (6 bases). Germline V gene lookup returns CDR1 SGHDT and CDR2 YYEEEE. The CDR3 covers 14 residues. Between the trimmed V and J ends, which lost 0 bases and 3 bases, there was a span of 6 bases.

The CDR3 here is CASSIRQGSDTQYF. The CDR3, as DNA: TGTGCCAGTAGTATAAGACAGGGATCGGATACGCAGTATTTT. The chain has TRBV19 and TRBJ2-3, with 7 bases fitting TRBD1. This CDR3 spans 14 amino acids. The ends lost 2 bases at V and 6 bases at J; junction bases unmatched: 5. In germline, CDR1 is LNHDA, CDR2 SQIVND (reference sequence). Full variable domain (missing parts from reference TRBV19 and TRBJ2-3): DGGITQSPKYLFRKEGQNVTLSCEQNLNHDAMYWYRQDPGQGLRLIYYSQIVNDFQKGDIAEGYSVSREKKESFPLTVTSAQKNPTAFYLCASSIRQGSDTQYFGPGTRLTVL.

As DNA, the CDR3 is TGTGCCAGCAGTGAAGTTTTAGGGGTTAGCAATCAGCCCCAGCATTTT. It codes for CASSEVLGVSNQPQHF. The V and J genes are TRBV6-1 and TRBJ1-5, with D possibly being TRBD1 (5 bases). There are 16 residues in the CDR3. Germline-derived CDR1 and CDR2 are MNHNS and SASEGT. V lost 1 base and J lost 0, with 10 bases in between.

The rearrangement links TRBV28 to TRBJ2-2; 8 nucleotides line up with TRBD1. Germline V gene lookup returns CDR1 MDHEN and CDR2 SYDVKM. This CDR3 contains 15 residues. Trimming cost V 3 bases and J 5 bases; bases outside gene matches: 5. For the CDR3, the DNA is TGTGCCAGCAGTTTTGACAGGGGTGGTACCGGGGAGCTGTTTTTT. Translation: CASSFDRGGTGELFF.

The chain joins TRBV7-3 to TRBJ1-2; weak D call: TRBD1 (5 bases). Germline loops: CDR1 SGHTA, CDR2 FQGTGA. The CDR3 totals 14 residues. V dropped 0 bases and J dropped 4 bases, with 9 bases sitting between them. The CDR3 DNA sequence: TGTGCCAGCAGCTTAACGGCCCAGGGCTATGGCTACACCTTC. Its protein is CASSLTAQGYGYTF.

The rearrangement uses TRBV7-9 and TRBJ1-4; 10 positions agree with TRBD1. The germline V gene has CDR1 SEHNR and CDR2 FQNEAQ (reference sequence). CDR3 length equals 18 residues. Germline trimming cut 4 bases from V and 0 bases from J; bases unmatched to any gene: 8. CDR3 bases: TGTGCCAGCAGCTACCGGGACAGGGGAAAGGCAACTAATGAAAAACTGTTTTTT. Residues: CASSYRDRGKATNEKLFF.

V usage is TRBV2 and J usage is TRBJ2-1, with 7 positions matching TRBD2. The CDR3 is made up of 15 amino acids. The germline CDR1 and CDR2 sequences are SNHLY and FYNNEI. The V segment lost 4 bases and the J segment 5 bases; nucleotides outside the gene matches: 8. In DNA form, the CDR3 reads TGTGCCAGCAGTGCCCGGGACTACGCCGACAATGAGCAGTTCTTC. It yields the protein CASSARDYADNEQFF.

The chain recombines TRBV6-6 with TRBJ2-7; D is perhaps TRBD1 (5 bases). Trimming cost V 6 bases and J 0 bases, with 9 bases left between them. Germline CDR1 reads MNHNY; CDR2 reads SVGAGI (reference sequence). There are 13 residues in the CDR3. CDR3 residues: CASSRGHSYEQYF. The CDR3 DNA is TGTGCCAGCAGCCGCGGACACTCCTACGAGCAGTACTTC.

The chain has TRBV10-3 and TRBJ2-2, with D perhaps TRBD2 (6 bases). Trimming cost V 4 bases and J 5 bases, with 8 bases left between them. CDR1 and CDR2 (germline): ENHRY, SYGVKD. The CDR3 is made up of 13 amino acids. The CDR3 spells CAISGLGTGELFF. DNA of the CDR3: TGTGCCATCAGTGGACTAGGGACCGGGGAGCTGTTTTTT.

This chain connects TRBV6-5 to TRBJ2-3; possibly TRBD2 for D (6 bases). The germline V gene encodes CDR1 MNHEY and CDR2 SVGAGI. Between the trimmed V and J ends, which lost 4 bases and 2 bases, there was a span of 10 bases. CDR3 length: 14 residues. This CDR3 reads CASSWDFSTDTQYF. The CDR3 nucleotides read TGTGCCAGCAGTTGGGACTTCTCCACAGATACGCAGTATTTT.

The genes are TRBV19 and TRBJ1-5; 8 bases map to TRBD1. There are 16 residues in the CDR3. V was pared by 3 bases and J by 5 bases, with 9 bases of the junction left unmatched. Germline V gene lookup returns CDR1 LNHDA and CDR2 SQIVND (reference sequence). CDR3 sequence reads: CASSILGTGGYQPQHF. The CDR3 nucleotides are TGTGCCAGTAGTATTTTGGGTACAGGGGGATATCAGCCCCAGCATTTT.

This sequence joins TRBV5-1 and TRBJ2-5; TRBD1 agrees at 7 bases. CDR3 length: 14 amino acids. Trimming removed 4 bases from V and 5 bases from J; junction bases left unmatched: 8. The germline V gene has CDR1 SGHRS and CDR2 YFSETQ. CDR3 in amino acids: CASSKDRVGETQYF. The CDR3, as DNA: TGCGCCAGCAGCAAAGACAGGGTTGGGGAGACCCAGTACTTC.

Only a few counts were recorded for this clone. The V and J genes are TRBV2 and TRBJ2-2; D gene unclear. Germline loops: CDR1 SNHLY, CDR2 FYNNEI. V was shortened by 7 bases and J by 4 bases, with 13 bases between the two germline ends. The CDR3 contains 14 residues. CDR3 amino acids: CASKTVGLTGELFF. In DNA form, the CDR3 reads TGTGCCAGCAAAACCGTTGGCCTCACCGGGGAGCTGTTTTTT.

The rearrangement links TRBV11-3 to TRBJ2-2; 9 bases are shared with TRBD1. The germline V gene has CDR1 SGHNT and CDR2 YENEEA. The J segment lost 7 bases and the V segment lost 8 bases, leaving 8 bases of the junction unmatched. The CDR3 runs to 14 residues. The CDR3: CASSGQGWGGELFF. DNA for the CDR3: TGTGCCAGCTCAGGACAGGGGTGGGGCGGGGAGCTGTTTTTT.

The chain joins TRBV2 to TRBJ1-1, with D perhaps TRBD1 (5 bases). The CDR3 covers 13 residues. CDR1 SNHLY and CDR2 FYNNEI come from the germline V gene. V gave up 4 bases and J gave up 5 bases, with 11 bases separating them. Here the CDR3 DNA reads TGTGCCAGCAGTGTGGGGGGATTGACTGAAGCTTTCTTT. This sequence encodes CASSVGGLTEAFF.

The V and J genes are TRBV7-2 and TRBJ2-7; D ambiguous. With 0 bases removed from V and 3 bases from J, the gap between germline ends came to 12 bases. CDR1 and CDR2 from the germline V gene are SGHTA and FQGNSA. This CDR3 is 15 amino acids long. CDR3 sequence (DNA): TGTGCCAGCAGCTTAGCAGATCTCTACCGCTACGAGCAGTACTTC. This translates into CASSLADLYRYEQYF.

This clone was counted a few times. This rearrangement joins TRBV13 to TRBJ2-7; 13 positions match TRBD2. Germline V gene lookup returns CDR1 PRHDT and CDR2 FYEKMQ (reference sequence). CDR3 size: 17 residues. With V trimmed by 5 bases and J by 11 bases, 18 bases remained unmatched. This chain's CDR3 is CASSTRTSGGPSSWEYF. Written as DNA, the CDR3 is TGTGCCAGCAGCACCCGGACTAGCGGGGGCCCCTCGTCGTGGGAGTACTTC.

CDR3 nucleotides: TGTGCCAGCAGTAAAACACGGGGGTTGGGACCCCAGCATTTT. Its translation: CASSKTRGLGPQHF. V usage is TRBV6-5 and J usage is TRBJ1-5; maybe TRBD1 (5 bases). CDR1 MNHEY and CDR2 SVGAGI come from the germline V gene. V was cut by 5 bases and J by 10 bases, with 18 bases left in between. This CDR3 contains 14 residues.

The V call is TRBV6-5, the J call TRBJ2-7; tentative D call: TRBD2 (6 bases). The length of the CDR3 is 13 residues. Germline lookup yields CDR1 MNHEY and CDR2 SVGAGI. V was clipped by 5 bases and J by 6 bases, with 14 bases between them. The CDR3 nucleotides are TGTGCCAGCAGTCTCCGACTAGATCGCGAGCAGTACTTC. Translation gives CASSLRLDREQYF.

The chain links TRBV5-1 to TRBJ2-1; the match to TRBD1 covers 8 bases. Germline V gene data show CDR1 as SGHRS and CDR2 as YFSETQ. The J segment lost 6 bases and the V segment lost 3 bases, leaving 2 bases of the junction unmatched. The CDR3 covers 13 residues. The CDR3 DNA follows: TGCGCCAGCAGCTGGACAGGGTCCAATGAGCAGTTCTTC. Encoded protein: CASSWTGSNEQFF.

The V call is TRBV24-1, the J call TRBJ2-1, with D perhaps TRBD2 (6 bases). The CDR3 totals 15 residues. The V end was cut by 4 bases, the J end by 3 bases, with 12 bases between. Germline V CDR1 and CDR2: KGHDR, SFDVKD. CDR3 bases: TGTGCCACCAGTGAAGGAGGGGACTTCTACAATGAGCAGTTCTTC. Amino acids: CATSEGGDFYNEQFF.

V and J are TRBV9 and TRBJ2-1; D may be TRBD1 (7 bases). This CDR3 has 15 residues. V was shortened by 3 bases and J by 2 bases, with 12 bases between the two germline ends. Per germline, CDR1 SGDLS and CDR2 YYNGEE. Written as DNA, the CDR3 is TGTGCCAGCAGCGGCGGGACAGCTACCTACAATGAGCAGTTCTTC. Its protein product is CASSGGTATYNEQFF.

The chain recombines TRBV7-3 with TRBJ2-6, with D perhaps TRBD2 (6 bases). Trimming stripped 5 bases from V and 4 bases from J, with 15 bases between. This CDR3 has 16 amino acids. Germline V gene data show CDR1 as SGHTA and CDR2 as FQGTGA. The CDR3, as DNA: TGTGCCAGCAGCCCGGGGGTGGATGCCGGGGCCAACGTCCTGACTTTC. Its protein is CASSPGVDAGANVLTF.

The chain joins TRBV5-1 to TRBJ1-1, with TRBD1 matching over 7 bases. V was pared by 4 bases and J by 0 bases, with 6 bases of the junction left unmatched. CDR1 and CDR2 (germline): SGHRS, YFSETQ. The CDR3 sequence is 15 residues long. The CDR3 DNA sequence: TGCGCCAGCAGCCTACTGGGACAGCTGAACACTGAAGCTTTCTTT. Translation: CASSLLGQLNTEAFF.

The chain uses TRBV3-1 (or the pseudogene TRBV3-2) and TRBJ2-3; 11 bases match TRBD2. CDR3 length: 15 amino acids. Trimming cost V 4 bases and J 5 bases; bases outside gene matches: 5. Per the germline V gene, CDR1 is LGHDT and CDR2 is YNNKEL (reference sequence). The CDR3 sequence is CASSLAGGPIDTQYF. The CDR3 DNA follows: TGTGCCAGCAGCCTAGCGGGGGGGCCTATAGATACGCAGTATTTT.

The chain recombines TRBV4-1 with TRBJ2-7; 12 bases fit TRBD1. Germline trimming cut 3 bases from V and 6 bases from J; bases unmatched to any gene: 3. This CDR3 has 14 amino acids. In germline, CDR1 is MGHRA, CDR2 YSYEKL. CDR3 DNA: TGCGCCAGCAGCCAGGGACAGGGGGCGATCGAGCAGTACTTC. Protein: CASSQGQGAIEQYF.